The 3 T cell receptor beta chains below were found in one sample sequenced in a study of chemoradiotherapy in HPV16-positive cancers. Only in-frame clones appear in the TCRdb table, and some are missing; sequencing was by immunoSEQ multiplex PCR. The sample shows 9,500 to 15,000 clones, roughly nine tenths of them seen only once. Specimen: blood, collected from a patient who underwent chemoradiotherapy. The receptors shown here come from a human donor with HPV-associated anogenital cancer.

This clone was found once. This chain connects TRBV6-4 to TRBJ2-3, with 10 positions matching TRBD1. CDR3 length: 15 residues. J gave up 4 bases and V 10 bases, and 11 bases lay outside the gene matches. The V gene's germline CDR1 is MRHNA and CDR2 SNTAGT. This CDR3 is CATSPVGQGSDTQYF. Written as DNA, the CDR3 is TGTGCCACCTCCCCCGTGGGACAGGGGTCAGATACGCAGTATTTT.

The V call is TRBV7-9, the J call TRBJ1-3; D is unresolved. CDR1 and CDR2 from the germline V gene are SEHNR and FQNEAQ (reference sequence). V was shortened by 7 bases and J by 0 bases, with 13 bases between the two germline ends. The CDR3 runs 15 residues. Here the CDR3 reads CASTSSDTSGNTIYF. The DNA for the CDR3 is TGTGCCAGCACCTCTTCCGACACCTCTGGAAACACCATATATTTT. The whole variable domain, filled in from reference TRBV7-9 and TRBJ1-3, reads DTGVSQNPRHKITKRGQNVTFRCDPISEHNRLYWYRQTLGQGPEFLTYFQNEAQLEKSRLLSDRFSAERPKGSFSTLEIQRTEQGDSAMYLCASTSSDTSGNTIYFGEGSWLTVV.

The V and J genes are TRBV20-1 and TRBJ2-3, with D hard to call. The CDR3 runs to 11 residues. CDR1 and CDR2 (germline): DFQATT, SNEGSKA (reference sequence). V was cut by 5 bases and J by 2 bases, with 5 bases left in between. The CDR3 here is CSAGNTDTQYF. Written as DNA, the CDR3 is TGCAGTGCTGGGAACACAGATACGCAGTATTTT.